Included here is one TCR beta chain sequence, with context. The record originates from a study of blood T cell repertoires in COVID-19. V gave up 5 bases and J gave up 5 bases; unmatched junction bases: 8. In germline, CDR1 is LNHDA, CDR2 SQIVND (reference sequence). This CDR3 region has 16 residues. Sequencing was performed with immunoSEQ multiplex PCR; in TCRdb, only in-frame clones are kept and a portion is missing. The table has 90,000 to 120,000 clones, about 80% seen once. The gene calls are TRBV19 and TRBJ2-2; 10 bases map to TRBD1. Sequences were obtained from peripheral blood. This clonotype was sampled from a man between 65 and 80 years old with acute or convalescent COVID-19. CDR3 loop: CASSGGTGVRTGELFF. The CDR3 DNA follows: TGTGCCAGTAGTGGTGGGACAGGGGTCCGGACCGGGGAGCTGTTTTTT.